The 2 T cell receptor beta chains below come from one sample, sequenced in a study of post-analysis software for immune sequencing data. Study-wide results and caveats: Relative to controls, patients had five TRBV segments at higher frequency, with TRBV5-6, TRBV5-1 and TRBV20-1 among these.

Libraries were made from TCR beta cDNA, and they carried unique molecular identifiers. TCRdb processed the PCR reads anew with MiXCR; each CDR3 protein has one entry. This sample yields about 820,000 distinct CDR3 sequences, of which approximately 53% are seen a single time; approximately 4.5% belongs to the top ten. These receptors' targets are unknown. The sequencing sample was made of blood. All receptors derive from a girl aged 5 to 17 with multiple sclerosis.

The CDR3 region has the DNA TGCGCCAGCAGCCCATGGACAGGGGCCATATATTCCGGGGGCCAAGAGACCCAGTACTTC. Residues: CASSPWTGAIYSGGQETQYF. The chain joins TRBV5-1 to TRBJ2-5; 9 bases align to TRBD1. Germline CDR1 and CDR2: SGHRS and YFSETQ. With 4 bases clipped from V and 1 base from J, the junction kept 20 bases outside the gene matches. The CDR3 is made up of 20 amino acids.

J is TRBJ2-3 and V is TRBV18; the match to TRBD2 covers 12 bases. CDR1 is KGHSH and CDR2 is LQKENI in the germline V gene. The CDR3 sequence is 18 residues long. Trimming cost V 3 bases and J 0 bases; bases outside gene matches: 7. The chain's CDR3 is CASSPLAGGPTSTDTQYF. The CDR3 coding sequence is TGTGCCAGCTCACCGCTAGCGGGAGGGCCGACTAGCACAGATACGCAGTATTTT.